These T cell receptor beta chains were read from a single sample in a study of cytomegalovirus exposure and HLA in healthy donors. Assay: immunoSEQ multiplex PCR; the TCRdb copy retains only in-frame clones and omits some. Of about 160,000 clones in the sample, approximately 80% were seen once. What was sequenced was PBMCs. The receptors were sampled from a man aged 50 or older in good health and CMV-seropositive. CDR3s include the opening cysteine and the closing phenylalanine or tryptophan. The order of the fields is J gene, V gene, D gene, clone size, CDR3 DNA, CDR3 protein. The D gene is left open where the match is weak. Size is omitted from some rows. Given values are once, few, many or a class for expanded clones.

TRBJ1-5 | TRBV27 | TRBD1 | few | TGTGCCAGCAGCAGACAGGGGGACGGTCAGCCCCAGCATTTT | CASSRQGDGQPQHF
TRBJ1-1 | TRBV5-1 | . | . | TGCGCCAGCACTTCTACAGGTACGGACACTGAAGCTTTCTTT | CASTSTGTDTEAFF
TRBJ2-7 | TRBV6-5 | TRBD2 | once | TGTGCCAGCAACGGGGGGACGACCTACGAGCAGTACTTC | CASNGGTTYEQYF
TRBJ2-2 | TRBV19 | TRBD1 | . | TGTGCCAGTAGTAGGACAGGGCTGAACACCGGGGAGCTGTTTTTT | CASSRTGLNTGELFF
TRBJ2-7 | TRBV5-4 | TRBD1 | . | TGTGCCAGCTCCTTGGACAGGGCTTCCTACGAGCAGTACTTC | CASSLDRASYEQYF
TRBJ1-4 | TRBV5-1 | . | . | TGCGCCAGCAGCACCAGTAATGAAAAACTGTTTTTT | CASSTSNEKLFF
TRBJ1-1 | TRBV6-5 | . | . | TGTGCCAGCAGTCCGAACAGCCCTAACACTGAAGCTTTCTTT | CASSPNSPNTEAFF
TRBJ2-5 | TRBV5-6 | . | . | TGTGCCAGCAGCTTGGTCTCCAGTTCGGAGACCCAGTACTTC | CASSLVSSSETQYF
TRBJ2-5 | TRBV12-2 | . | . | TGTGCAAGTCGCTTACGCGGGGGGGGACTAGCGGGAGGGCAGGGAGAGACCCAGTACTTC | CASRLRGGGLAGGQGETQYF
TRBJ1-2 | TRBV4-3 | . | . | TGCGCCAGCAGCCAAGATCGGTCGCCTAACTATGGCTACACCTTC | CASSQDRSPNYGYTF
TRBJ2-1 | TRBV5-1 | TRBD2 | . | TGCGCCAGCAGCGAGACTAGCGCCCCATGGTTCTTC | CASSETSAPWFF
TRBJ2-7 | TRBV6-5 | . | . | TGTGCCAGCAGTTACCTCAGGGGTATGGGCGAGCAGTACTTC | CASSYLRGMGEQYF
TRBJ2-2 | TRBV9 | TRBD2 | . | TGTGCCAGCAGCGTAGGACTAGCGGGACCCGGGGAGCTGTTTTTT | CASSVGLAGPGELFF
TRBJ2-3 | TRBV9 | TRBD2 | . | TGTGCCAGCAGCGTAGTAGCGGGCTTCACAGATACGCAGTATTTT | CASSVVAGFTDTQYF
TRBJ2-3 | TRBV29-1 | TRBD2 | once | TGCAGCGGGGGACTAGCGGGAGGGTTAGATACGCAGTATTTT | CSGGLAGGLDTQYF
TRBJ1-5 | TRBV19 | TRBD1 | . | TGTGCCACCTCTACAGGGGGCGACCAGCCCCAGCATTTT | CATSTGGDQPQHF
TRBJ1-2 | TRBV7-9 | . | . | TGTGCCAGCAGCTTAGTACTGGACTATGGCTACACCTTC | CASSLVLDYGYTF
TRBJ2-5 | TRBV6-5 | . | . | TGTGCCAGCAGTTACTCTGGGGGGAGTCAGACCCAGTACTTC | CASSYSGGSQTQYF
TRBJ2-3 | TRBV7-3 | TRBD2 | . | TGTGCCAGCAGCCAGGGACTAGCGGGCACAGATACGCAGTATTTT | CASSQGLAGTDTQYF
TRBJ2-2 | TRBV18 | . | . | TGTGCCAGCTCACCCCTGGAGGGATGGACCGGGGAGCTGTTTTTT | CASSPLEGWTGELFF
TRBJ2-2 | TRBV20-1 | . | . | TGCAGTGCTACTAACACCGGGGAGCTGTTTTTT | CSATNTGELFF
TRBJ1-2 | TRBV7-2 | . | . | TGTGCCAGCAGCTTACCAGGAAACATTGGCTACACCTTC | CASSLPGNIGYTF
TRBJ2-7 | TRBV27 | TRBD1 | few | TGTGCCAGCAGCCGATACCCCCTGTCAGGGGGCACGTACGAGCAGTACTTC | CASSRYPLSGGTYEQYF
TRBJ2-5 | TRBV11-2 | TRBD1 | . | TGTGCCAGCAGCTTTAGGGGGACAGGGGGCGGAGAGACCCAGTACTTC | CASSFRGTGGGETQYF
TRBJ1-5 | TRBV19 | . | . | TGTGCCAGTGGATCGGACGGGAGAAATCAGCCCCAGCATTTT | CASGSDGRNQPQHF
TRBJ2-1 | TRBV7-2 | . | . | TGTGCCAGCAGGGGGGCCGGTAAGTTCTTC | CASRGAGKFF
TRBJ1-2 | TRBV7-9 | . | . | TGTGCCAGCAGCTCGCCCACTTTCAACTATGGCTACACCTTC | CASSSPTFNYGYTF
TRBJ1-5 | TRBV28 | . | . | TGTGCCAGCAGTTGGTCCCGCCCCGGTCCCCAGCATTTT | CASSWSRPGPQHF
TRBJ2-7 | TRBV28 | . | . | TGTGCCAGCAGTCCACGGGAGGGGGCGGCTTACGAGCAGTACTTC | CASSPREGAAYEQYF
TRBJ1-4 | TRBV5-1 | TRBD1 | . | TGCGCCAGCAGCTGGGGACAGGGGGATGAAAAACTGTTTTTT | CASSWGQGDEKLFF
TRBJ2-1 | TRBV4-2 | TRBD2 | once | TGTGCCAGCAGCCAAAGACTAGCGGGAGAAATCAATGAGCAGTTCTTC | CASSQRLAGEINEQFF
TRBJ1-2 | TRBV10-2 | . | few | TGCGCCAGCAGTGCGACAATTTGGTATGGCTACACCTTC | CASSATIWYGYTF
TRBJ2-2 | TRBV6-5 | . | . | TGTGCCAGCTCCGGACAGCGCTTAGCCGGGGAGCTGTTTTTT | CASSGQRLAGELFF
TRBJ1-2 | TRBV5-4 | TRBD1 | . | TGTGCCAGCAGCTTGGTGGGACAGGAGAACTATGGCTACACCTTC | CASSLVGQENYGYTF
TRBJ2-7 | TRBV7-2 | TRBD1 | . | TGTGCCAGCAGCTTAGTGTCGGGACAGGGACACTACGAGCAGTACTTC | CASSLVSGQGHYEQYF
TRBJ1-1 | TRBV30 | TRBD1 | . | TGTGCCTGGACCCCCGGGACAGGGGGTGAAGCTTTCTTT | CAWTPGTGGEAFF
TRBJ2-3 | TRBV30 | TRBD1 | . | TGTGCCTGGAGGGGGGGACAGGGAGTTTCAGATACGCAGTATTTT | CAWRGGQGVSDTQYF
TRBJ1-2 | TRBV6-5 | TRBD1 | . | TGTGCCAGCAGCCGGGGGAGGACAGGGGACTATGGCTACACCTTC | CASSRGRTGDYGYTF
TRBJ2-7 | TRBV19 | TRBD1 | . | TGTGCCAGTAGTAAACGGGACAGCGATACCTACGAGCAGTACTTC | CASSKRDSDTYEQYF
TRBJ1-6 | TRBV6-1 | . | . | TGTGCCAGCAGTAATAAGGGGGTAAATTCACCCCTCCACTTT | CASSNKGVNSPLHF
TRBJ2-7 | TRBV23-1 | TRBD1 | . | TGCGCCAGCAGTCAATCTCTGGGGACAGGGAACTACGAGCAGTACTTC | CASSQSLGTGNYEQYF
TRBJ1-1 | TRBV6-5 | . | . | TGTGCCAGCAGCCCCCCAGGCTCCCGGGGAGCTTTCTTT | CASSPPGSRGAFF
TRBJ1-2 | TRBV7-9 | . | once | TGTGCCAGCAGCTCCGTTCGGGATTCGGGAGGCTACACCTTC | CASSSVRDSGGYTF
TRBJ2-7 | TRBV10-2 | . | . | TGCGCCAGCAGTGAGACTAGCAGCTACGAGCAGTACTTC | CASSETSSYEQYF
TRBJ2-7 | TRBV6-5 | TRBD1 | . | TGTGCCAGCAGGACCCCGGGACAGGGCTACGAGCAGTACTTC | CASRTPGQGYEQYF
TRBJ2-5 | TRBV7-9 | TRBD1 | once | TGTGCCAGCAGCATGGGACAGGGTTTGGAGACCCAGTACTTC | CASSMGQGLETQYF
TRBJ1-1 | TRBV7-9 | . | . | TGTGCCAGCAGCGGGGGGGGGAACACTGAAGCTTTCTTT | CASSGGGNTEAFF
TRBJ1-3 | TRBV30 | TRBD1 | few | TGTGCCTGGCGCCGGGACAGGGTCACTGGAAACACCATATATTTT | CAWRRDRVTGNTIYF
TRBJ2-2 | TRBV5-6 | . | . | TGTGCCAGCAGCTTATTTACCGGGAACACCGGGGAGCTGTTTTTT | CASSLFTGNTGELFF
TRBJ2-7 | TRBV4-3 | . | . | TGCGCCAGCAGCCGCCGACGGGTCTACGAGCAGTACTTC | CASSRRRVYEQYF
TRBJ2-2 | TRBV10-2 | TRBD1 | . | TGCGCCAGCAGAATGACAGGGGGTACCGGGGAGCTGTTTTTT | CASRMTGGTGELFF
TRBJ1-1 | TRBV7-9 | . | few | TGTGCCAGCAGCTTAGGACAGAACACTGAAGCTTTCTTT | CASSLGQNTEAFF
TRBJ2-1 | TRBV9 | . | . | TGTGCCAGCAGCGTAGGACAGGTTCTGAACAATGAGCAGTTCTTC | CASSVGQVLNNEQFF
TRBJ2-1 | TRBV9 | TRBD2 | . | TGTGCCAGCACGGGGGGGAGTATCGATGAGCAGTTCTTC | CASTGGSIDEQFF
TRBJ1-6 | TRBV7-8 | . | . | TGTGCCAGCAGCTTAGTAGGGGTGCGTTCACCCCTCCACTTT | CASSLVGVRSPLHF
TRBJ1-1 | TRBV25-1 | . | few | TGTGCCAGTCTCGGGTTCACTGAAGCTTTCTTT | CASLGFTEAFF
TRBJ1-1 | TRBV2 | TRBD1 | . | TGTGCCAGCAGTGAACAGGGGGACACTGAAGCTTTCTTT | CASSEQGDTEAFF
TRBJ2-5 | TRBV25-1 | TRBD1 | . | TGTGCCAGCAGTCGTGGTCCAGGGGGCCGAGAGACCCAGTACTTC | CASSRGPGGRETQYF
TRBJ2-7 | TRBV6-6 | . | few | TGTGCCAGCAGTTACAGCCACAGGGCTCTCTACGAGCAGTACTTC | CASSYSHRALYEQYF
TRBJ1-2 | TRBV5-4 | TRBD1 | . | TGTGCCAGCAGCTTTGACAGGGGGTTATCTTCTAACTATGGCTACACCTTC | CASSFDRGLSSNYGYTF